The T cell receptor beta chain described here comes from a study of cytomegalovirus exposure and HLA in healthy donors. Findings and caveats of the study: It was confirmed in vitro that a few of the CMV-associated chains were specific for CMV antigens.

CDR1 is SGDLS, CDR2 YYNGEE, per germline. This CDR3 comprises 13 residues. Trimming cost V 0 bases and J 5 bases, with 9 bases left between them. A remark on this clone: Its matching antigen is unknown.

Researchers ran the PCR with 60 Vbeta and 13 Jbeta primers. Repertoires were generated with immunoSEQ multiplex PCR, while TCRdb's copy carries only in-frame clones and drops some. The sample holds about 120,000 clones, about 70% seen once. This clonotype was obtained from a woman aged 40-49 years in good health and CMV-seronegative. The sequencing sample was made of PBMCs. The chain carries TRBV9 and TRBJ2-7; possible D gene TRBD1, 6 bases. The CDR3 sequence is CASSVGRGDEQYF. For the CDR3, the DNA is TGTGCCAGCAGCGTAGGCAGGGGCGACGAGCAGTACTTC. Full variable domain (missing parts from reference TRBV9 and TRBJ2-7): DSGVTQTPKHLITATGQRVTLRCSPRSGDLSVYWYQQSLDQGLQFLIQYYNGEERAKGNILERFSAQQFPDLHSELNLSSLELGDSALYFCASSVGRGDEQYFGPGTRLTVT.